This is a list of T cell receptor beta chains from one sample in a study of regulatory T cells in long-lasting Graves disease. TCRdb reprocessed the multiplex PCR reads via MiXCR and lists one record per CDR3 protein. The sample has fewer than 450,000 distinct CDR3 sequences, 15% seen once; the top ten hold over 7.5%. These data also formed part of another study, on T cells in Graves' hyperthyroidism and ophthalmopathy.

This sample comprised peripheral blood mononuclear cells (PBMCs), obtained at new diagnosis, from a patient treated with antithyroid drugs. Source of these receptors: a woman between 35 and 50 years old with Graves disease. Both conserved end residues are part of each CDR3. D genes are given only for firm matches. Rows may omit the clone size; those that give it use once, few, many or a size class.

v_gene: TRBV5-4; abundance: NA; j_gene: TRBJ2-2; d_gene: TRBD1; CDR3nt: TGTGCCAGCAGCACCGGGACAGGGGGTACCGGGGAGCTGTTTTTT; CDR3aa: CASSTGTGGTGELFF
v_gene: TRBV7-2; abundance: once; j_gene: TRBJ1-2; d_gene: NA; CDR3nt: TGTGCCAGCAGCGAAGGCGGACGGTGGGGCTACACCTTC; CDR3aa: CASSEGGRWGYTF
v_gene: TRBV28; abundance: many; j_gene: TRBJ2-2; d_gene: NA; CDR3nt: TGTGCCAGCAGTTTCGGGGGTGCGAACACCGGGGAGCTGTTTTTT; CDR3aa: CASSFGGANTGELFF
v_gene: TRBV25-1; abundance: NA; j_gene: TRBJ1-1; d_gene: TRBD1; CDR3nt: TGTGCCAGCAGTGACGGGACAGCTAACACTGAAGCTTTCTTT; CDR3aa: CASSDGTANTEAFF
v_gene: TRBV10-1; abundance: many; j_gene: TRBJ2-7; d_gene: NA; CDR3nt: TGCGCCAGCAGCCGGGACATGGGGGGTTACGAGCAGTACTTC; CDR3aa: CASSRDMGGYEQYF
v_gene: TRBV5-1; abundance: many; j_gene: TRBJ1-1; d_gene: TRBD1; CDR3nt: TGCGCCAGCAGCTCGAGGGGGCAGGACACTGAAGCTTTCTTT; CDR3aa: CASSSRGQDTEAFF
v_gene: TRBV3-1; abundance: many; j_gene: TRBJ2-3; d_gene: NA; CDR3nt: TGTGCCAGCAGCCCACCAACAGGGTCCTCCCTCACAGATACGCAGTATTTT; CDR3aa: CASSPPTGSSLTDTQYF
v_gene: TRBV5-6; abundance: few; j_gene: TRBJ2-3; d_gene: NA; CDR3nt: TGTGCCAGCAGCTTCGGGGACACAGATACGCAGTATTTT; CDR3aa: CASSFGDTDTQYF
v_gene: TRBV6-1; abundance: many; j_gene: TRBJ1-5; d_gene: TRBD1; CDR3nt: TGTGCCAGCAGACCACAGGGGAACTACAATCAGCCCCAGCATTTT; CDR3aa: CASRPQGNYNQPQHF
v_gene: TRBV12-3/TRBV12-4; abundance: few; j_gene: TRBJ2-1; d_gene: NA; CDR3nt: TGTGCCAGCAGTTGGATGGGCTCCTACAATGAGCAGTTCTTC; CDR3aa: CASSWMGSYNEQFF
v_gene: TRBV30; abundance: few; j_gene: TRBJ2-7; d_gene: NA; CDR3nt: TGTGCCTGGGCACTGGACAGCTCCTACGAGCAGTACTTC; CDR3aa: CAWALDSSYEQYF
v_gene: TRBV6-1; abundance: few; j_gene: TRBJ2-5; d_gene: TRBD1; CDR3nt: TGTGCCAGCAGTCGCCCGGGGACAGGGGGAGAGACCCAGTACTTC; CDR3aa: CASSRPGTGGETQYF
v_gene: TRBV6-2/TRBV6-3; abundance: few; j_gene: TRBJ2-1; d_gene: NA; CDR3nt: TGTGCCAGCAATCCACAGGGCCCCTACAATGAGCAGTTCTTC; CDR3aa: CASNPQGPYNEQFF
v_gene: TRBV4-1; abundance: many; j_gene: TRBJ2-7; d_gene: TRBD2; CDR3nt: TGCGCCAGCAGCCCACTAGCGGGAGGCAGCTCCTACGAGCAGTACTTC; CDR3aa: CASSPLAGGSSYEQYF
v_gene: TRBV24-1; abundance: NA; j_gene: TRBJ2-1; d_gene: TRBD1; CDR3nt: TGTGCCACCAGTGACCACCGACAGGGGGAAAGTGAGCAGTTCTTC; CDR3aa: CATSDHRQGESEQFF
v_gene: TRBV13; abundance: few; j_gene: TRBJ2-2; d_gene: NA; CDR3nt: TGTGCCAGCAGCTTAGAAAGGGCCTCCGGGGAGCTGTTTTTT; CDR3aa: CASSLERASGELFF
v_gene: TRBV2; abundance: many; j_gene: TRBJ2-7; d_gene: TRBD2; CDR3nt: TGTGCCAGCAGCGGGGGACTAGCGGTAACCTACGAGCAGTACTTC; CDR3aa: CASSGGLAVTYEQYF
v_gene: TRBV30; abundance: NA; j_gene: TRBJ2-7; d_gene: TRBD2; CDR3nt: TGTGCCTGGGCCCCCGAGCTAGCGGAGAACTACGAGCAGTACTTC; CDR3aa: CAWAPELAENYEQYF
v_gene: TRBV7-2; abundance: many; j_gene: TRBJ2-3; d_gene: TRBD2; CDR3nt: TGTGCCAGCAGCTTAAGAACTAGCGGGACCGCGGATACGCAGTATTTT; CDR3aa: CASSLRTSGTADTQYF
v_gene: TRBV12-3/TRBV12-4; abundance: few; j_gene: TRBJ2-5; d_gene: NA; CDR3nt: TGTGCCAGCGCTACGACAGTTCGTGAGACCCAGTACTTC; CDR3aa: CASATTVRETQYF
v_gene: TRBV7-2; abundance: many; j_gene: TRBJ1-2; d_gene: TRBD1; CDR3nt: TGTGCCAGCAGTCTCCAAAGGGGGCTTGGCTACACCTTC; CDR3aa: CASSLQRGLGYTF
v_gene: TRBV29-1; abundance: few; j_gene: TRBJ2-3; d_gene: NA; CDR3nt: TGCAGCGTTGAAGGCGGCCGACCTTCCACAGATACGCAGTATTTT; CDR3aa: CSVEGGRPSTDTQYF
v_gene: TRBV5-1; abundance: many; j_gene: TRBJ2-1; d_gene: NA; CDR3nt: TGCGCCAGCAGTGAACTACCCAGCTCCTACAATGAGCAGTTCTTC; CDR3aa: CASSELPSSYNEQFF
v_gene: TRBV6-1; abundance: many; j_gene: TRBJ1-1; d_gene: NA; CDR3nt: TGTGCCAGCAGTGCCCCGGGAGGGGGAAGGGCTGAAGCTTTCTTT; CDR3aa: CASSAPGGGRAEAFF
v_gene: TRBV5-6; abundance: few; j_gene: TRBJ2-7; d_gene: TRBD2; CDR3nt: TGTGCCAGCAGTGCCGGACAGGGGCCGGGACTAGCGGGAGGGCCCGAGTACTTC; CDR3aa: CASSAGQGPGLAGGPEYF
v_gene: TRBV19; abundance: NA; j_gene: TRBJ2-5; d_gene: NA; CDR3nt: TGTGCCAGTAGTATTAACCGGGGGGAGACCCAGTACTTC; CDR3aa: CASSINRGETQYF
v_gene: TRBV6-1; abundance: few; j_gene: TRBJ2-4; d_gene: TRBD1; CDR3nt: TGTGCCAGCAGCAGTACCGGGACAGGTCAAAACATTCAGTACTTC; CDR3aa: CASSSTGTGQNIQYF
v_gene: TRBV7-2; abundance: NA; j_gene: TRBJ2-3; d_gene: NA; CDR3nt: TGTGCCAGCAGCTTAGAGGTCGGTACGCAGTATTTT; CDR3aa: CASSLEVGTQYF
v_gene: TRBV5-5; abundance: NA; j_gene: TRBJ1-3; d_gene: NA; CDR3nt: TGTGCCAGCAGGGGGGCCTTCTCTGGAAACACCATATATTTT; CDR3aa: CASRGAFSGNTIYF
v_gene: TRBV3-1; abundance: NA; j_gene: TRBJ2-7; d_gene: TRBD2; CDR3nt: TGTGCCAGCAGCCCCTCAACCTCCCGGGACTACTACGAGCAGTACTTC; CDR3aa: CASSPSTSRDYYEQYF
v_gene: TRBV19; abundance: NA; j_gene: TRBJ2-6; d_gene: TRBD1; CDR3nt: TGTGCCAGTAGTAATTTTTTGCGGGACAGGATCTGGTCTGGGGCCAACGTCCTGACTTTC; CDR3aa: CASSNFLRDRIWSGANVLTF
v_gene: TRBV28; abundance: many; j_gene: TRBJ2-1; d_gene: NA; CDR3nt: TGTGCCAGCAGTTTCTGGTTCAATGAGCAGTTCTTC; CDR3aa: CASSFWFNEQFF
v_gene: TRBV27; abundance: many; j_gene: TRBJ2-7; d_gene: NA; CDR3nt: TGTGCCAGCAGCAAGGGGGGTTACGAGCAGTACTTC; CDR3aa: CASSKGGYEQYF
v_gene: TRBV6-2/TRBV6-3; abundance: many; j_gene: TRBJ1-5; d_gene: NA; CDR3nt: TGTGCCAGCAGTTACGTGGGGGCCGGGGAGCCCCAGCATTTT; CDR3aa: CASSYVGAGEPQHF
v_gene: TRBV6-1; abundance: NA; j_gene: TRBJ2-2; d_gene: NA; CDR3nt: TGTGCCAGCAGTGTACTCACCGGGGAGCTGTTTTTT; CDR3aa: CASSVLTGELFF
v_gene: TRBV29-1; abundance: many; j_gene: TRBJ2-2; d_gene: TRBD2; CDR3nt: TGCAGCGCCCTGCCATTTAGCGGGAGTCCCGGGGAGCTGTTTTTT; CDR3aa: CSALPFSGSPGELFF
v_gene: TRBV20-1; abundance: NA; j_gene: TRBJ2-1; d_gene: TRBD2; CDR3nt: TGCAGTGCTAGAGATTACCTAGCGGGAAGCTCCTACAATGAGCAGTTCTTC; CDR3aa: CSARDYLAGSSYNEQFF